This T cell receptor (beta chain) appears in the sequencing data of a study of OX40 agonist ivuxolimab in advanced cancers. Study-wide background: Patients received the agonistic anti-OX40 (CD134) antibody ivuxolimab. Partial responses occurred in three patients (one hepatocellular carcinoma, two cutaneous melanoma).

Some clones are missing from TCRdb's copy, which holds only in-frame ones; the method was immunoSEQ multiplex PCR. The sample includes more than 45,000 clones, approximately 84% seen only once; the top ten take approximately 1.2%. V lost 0 bases and J lost 2, with 15 bases in between. The CDR3 has 16 amino acids. Germline V gene data show CDR1 as SGHRS and CDR2 as YFSETQ. The chain employs TRBV5-1 and TRBJ2-7; D may be TRBD2 (5 bases). Here the sequenced sample was CD4+ or CD8+ T cells sorted from blood, taken in a trial of the OX40 agonist ivuxolimab. The sequence was collected from an adult with an advanced solid tumor such as melanoma, head and neck, liver or kidney cancer. The CDR3 region has the DNA TGCGCCAGCAGCTTGGCCCCTAGCACGCTACCCTACGAGCAGTACTTC. It codes for CASSLAPSTLPYEQYF.